This TCR beta chain was sequenced for a study of PD-1 blockade in classical Hodgkin lymphoma. Study at large: Administration of nivolumab to patients was at 3 mg/kg intravenously every 2 weeks. Study-level findings and limits: TCR diversity rose significantly by C4D1 in CD4+ but not CD8+ cells. Patients newly diagnosed and complete responders had comparable baseline diversity. According to reports, newly diagnosed patients had lower baseline TCR diversity than healthy donors, and relapsed/refractory patients had lower baseline TCR diversity still.

Brentuximab vedotin exposure varied, and every patient relapsed after autologous stem cell transplantation. CDR3 size: 13 residues. J lost 11 bases, V lost 4 bases, and 8 bases had no gene match. Per germline, CDR1 SGHTA and CDR2 FQGNSA. Using immunoSEQ multiplex PCR, the repertoire was profiled, and TCRdb retains in-frame clones only, with some absent. The repertoire holds under 30,000 clones, with 60% to 75% as singletons. Turning to this clone: Its target is unknown.

This sample comprised peripheral blood mononuclear cells (PBMCs), obtained before the second cycle of nivolumab. This chain links TRBV7-2 with TRBJ2-1; TRBD1 agrees at 7 bases. The receptor was isolated from a human donor with classical Hodgkin lymphoma. The CDR3 loop is CASSSTQGIKQFF. CDR3 in DNA: TGTGCCAGCAGCTCTACACAGGGGATAAAGCAGTTCTTC.